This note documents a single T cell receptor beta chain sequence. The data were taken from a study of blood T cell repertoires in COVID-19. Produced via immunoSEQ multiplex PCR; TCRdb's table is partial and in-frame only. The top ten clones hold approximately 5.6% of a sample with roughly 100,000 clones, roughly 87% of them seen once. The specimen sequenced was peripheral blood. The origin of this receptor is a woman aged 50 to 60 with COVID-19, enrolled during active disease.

The CDR3 sequence is CATSDAGGQTDTQYF. The DNA of the CDR3 is TGTGCCACCAGTGATGCGGGGGGTCAAACAGATACGCAGTATTTT. The V call is TRBV24-1, the J call TRBJ2-3; TRBD2 agrees at 8 bases. The germline CDR1 and CDR2 sequences are KGHDR and SFDVKD. The CDR3 has 15 residues. The V segment lost 3 bases and the J segment 3 bases; nucleotides outside the gene matches: 4.